What follows describes a single T cell receptor beta chain. There is no known antigen for this receptor. Per-base quality was not reported, and no clone a single base away is much larger than it. The germline V gene (reference sequence) specifies LNHNV as CDR1 and YYDKDF as CDR2. For this chain, trimming is 4 bases at the V end and 2 bases at the J end, and the number of junction bases without a gene match is 5. The CDR3 holds 15 amino acids from the cysteine to the phenylalanine. Only the CDR3 part of the read is kept: 45 bases, read in frame from the first base. This record comes from a study of shared clonotypes between healthy human individuals (TCRdb year 2020). Study-wide context: The cohort comprised a couple of women and a few men aged 18 to 49 years. For each donor, CD4 naive and CD4 memory were each given three plates, CD8 naive was given two plates, and CD8 memory was given one plate. To estimate repertoire size and how much clonotype sharing occurs between individuals, the study deeply sequenced the blood TCR repertoires of 5 or 6 healthy adults. To increase sequencing depth and limit assay-specific biases, TCR repertoire library preparation and sequencing were carried out by different laboratories using diverse techniques. Per donor, leukapheresis produced somewhere between about 0.94 and 10 billion PBMCs.

For the CD8 naive samples, CD45RO-negative cells were positively selected for CCR7, yielding a CD45RA+CCR7+ population from which TemRA cells were excluded. The donors were healthy, HIV-negative adults who had no recently reported acute infections or vaccinations. Only Caucasian adults living in Nashville, Tennessee, USA were represented among the donors. After blood collection by leukapheresis, PBMCs were isolated using Ficoll-Histopaque density gradient centrifugation and then cryopreserved in the vapor phase of liquid nitrogen. Purity and quantity of every magnetically sorted T cell population were checked by analytical flow cytometry. Each sorted fraction had its genomic DNA isolated and then quantified by UV absorbance on a Nanodrop 2000c. Using the deep immunoSEQ assay, TCR CDR3 regions were amplified from genomic DNA by multiplex PCR. For each cell subset, the extracted genomic DNA was distributed evenly across all wells of several immunoSEQ 96-well plates, and each plate served as one replicate. Each replicate PCR for sorted subsets received roughly 0.2 ug genomic DNA, equal to roughly 30,000 T cell genomes. Purified libraries were measured with a Qubit 3.0 fluorometer, size-checked on a Bioanalyzer 2100, and measured again with the KAPA Library Quantification kit. A separate single-read 150-cycle Illumina NextSeq 550 flow cell was used to sequence each immunoSEQ 96-well plate. In the original analysis: The immunoSEQ output contained only junctional sequences without quality scores, so filtering could not match that applied to full-length reads. To assign V/J genes and CDR3, sequences were annotated using PyIR, a Python wrapper for IgBLAST v1.9, with IMGT germline references. Any read was removed if the V/J assignment was weak (E-value above 1e-6), the CDR3 was missing, or the read contained stop codons, out-of-frame junctions, or ambiguous translated residues. A V3J clonotype was defined by an identical inferred V gene, J gene, and CDR3 amino acid sequence. Percentage overlap between repertoires was computed as shared unique clonotypes divided by the size of the smaller repertoire. RTK rarefaction, the Chao1 estimator, and Recon v2.1 estimates of unobserved clonotypes were used to assess repertoire richness. For all TCRbeta clonotypes obtained by the gDNA method from four donors, generation probabilities were computed with OLGA. The source is immuneACCESS, and TCRdb retained only in-frame sequences with V and J called. Part of the clones is not carried over; for the studies checked, unresolved V genes explain less than half of this, and the remainder is unexplained. The D gene and trimming were derived from the DNA, and the V and J assignments and clone size from that table. The sample table lists fewer than 850,000 clones, 96% of them with a count of one. The ten largest clones add up to under 0.25% of the sample.

Overall study results and their limits: When a handful of donors were compared, the shared fraction of clonotypes was around 5% for naive CD4, roughly 3.4% for naive CD8, about 2.5% for memory CD4, and about 0.36% for memory CD8. The small number of donors limited the genetic and exposure-history diversity represented. Sampling was limited to blood, and TCR repertoires in tissue likely differ from TCR repertoires in blood. Estimated clonotype richness was generally larger for naive than for memory subsets. Incomplete sequencing was indicated by rarefaction of sorted-subset datasets, despite the large sequencing depth. Compared with non-shared clonotypes, clonotypes shared by all four sorted-subset donors had higher generation probabilities. Pairwise subsampling led to the expectation that sequencing depth would affect the degree of clonotype sharing among donors.

Source material: naive CD8+ T cells sorted from blood. Read against the paper, the sample's cell subset or site label means: CD45RA+CCR7+. This clonotype was obtained from a man aged 25-40 years in good health. The V and J segments used are TRBV15 and TRBJ1-2, and 9 junction bases match TRBD1. The CDR3 region has the sequence CATSTAGTGNYGYTF. In nucleotide form, the sequence is TGTGCCACCAGCACAGCCGGGACAGGGAACTATGGCTACACCTTC. The variable domain in full, with residues beyond the CDR3 obtained from the reference TRBV15 and TRBJ1-2 genes, is DAMVIQNPRYQVTQFGKPVTLSCSQTLNHNVMYWYQQKSSQAPKLLFHYYDKDFNNEADTPDNFQSRRPNTSFCFLDIRSPGLGDTAMYLCATSTAGTGNYGYTFGSGTRLTVV.